Described below is a single T cell receptor beta chain sequence and its context. Its antigen is not known. The data are from a study of T cell responses to AZD1222 COVID-19 vaccine. Study as a whole: Analyses pooled second doses at about 4 or about 12 weeks.

Libraries were prepared by immunoSEQ multiplex PCR; TCRdb keeps only in-frame clonotypes and omits some of them. In the table there are 110,000 to 150,000 clones, roughly 91% of which are singletons. Whole-study findings and limits: CD4 TCRs linked to vaccination spanned spike, dominating at 160-218 and 743-854. The sample set comprised mostly white British donors with more females, and clonal diversity was possibly underestimated.

This CDR3 comprises 16 residues. This clonotype originated in an adult in good health. Sequencing used peripheral blood, obtained on day 0 of AZD1222 vaccination. This chain joins TRBV1 and TRBJ2-1; the listed D gene, TRBD2, was not tested against the DNA. TRBV1 is described as a pseudogene. CDR3 DNA: TGCACCAGCTTCCCCGTTCCTAGCGGGGTTAGGAATGAGCAGTTCTTC. Translating it yields CTSFPVPSGVRNEQFF.